This is a list of T cell receptor beta chains from one sample in a study of PD-1 and CTLA-4 blockade in melanoma. Assay used: immunoSEQ multiplex PCR; TCRdb lists only in-frame clones, some missing. The sample comprises 9,000 to 13,000 clones, approximately 80% of which are singletons, and under 35% rests with the top ten. The sample in question was CD8+ T cells from peripheral blood, obtained from a patient given anti-PD-1 treatment. The receptors come from a human donor with melanoma. CDR3s include the opening cysteine and the closing phenylalanine or tryptophan. The order of the fields is V gene, D gene, clone size, J gene, CDR3 protein, CDR3 DNA. D genes are given only for firm matches. Rows give clone size only sometimes, using once, few, many, or a class for an expanded clone.

V gene: TRBV25-1; D gene: -; clone size: -; J gene: TRBJ2-7; CDR3 protein: CASSKVSPYEQYF; CDR3 DNA: TGTGCCAGCAGTAAGGTTTCCCCCTACGAGCAGTACTTC
V gene: TRBV6-5; D gene: -; clone size: -; J gene: TRBJ1-2; CDR3 protein: CASSWTSNYGYTF; CDR3 DNA: TGTGCCAGCAGTTGGACATCTAACTATGGCTACACCTTC
V gene: TRBV30; D gene: TRBD1; clone size: -; J gene: TRBJ2-5; CDR3 protein: CAWSEGQGRETQYF; CDR3 DNA: TGTGCCTGGAGTGAGGGACAGGGTAGGGAGACCCAGTACTTC
V gene: TRBV5-5; D gene: -; clone size: -; J gene: TRBJ2-2; CDR3 protein: CASSLVGEGGELFF; CDR3 DNA: TGTGCCAGCAGCTTGGTGGGGGAAGGCGGGGAGCTGTTTTTT
V gene: TRBV6-5; D gene: -; clone size: once; J gene: TRBJ1-1; CDR3 protein: CASSYSRGNTEAFF; CDR3 DNA: TGTGCCAGCAGTTACTCGCGGGGTAATACTGAAGCTTTCTTT
V gene: TRBV12-5; D gene: -; clone size: -; J gene: TRBJ1-1; CDR3 protein: CASGPLGLEAFF; CDR3 DNA: TGTGCTAGTGGTCCGCTAGGGTTGGAAGCTTTCTTT
V gene: TRBV15; D gene: -; clone size: -; J gene: TRBJ2-2; CDR3 protein: CATSRTRDANTGELFF; CDR3 DNA: TGTGCCACCAGCAGAACCCGGGACGCGAACACCGGGGAGCTGTTTTTT
V gene: TRBV24-1; D gene: TRBD2; clone size: -; J gene: TRBJ2-1; CDR3 protein: CATSAHSGNNEQFF; CDR3 DNA: TGTGCCACCAGTGCCCATAGCGGGAACAATGAGCAGTTCTTC
V gene: TRBV5-4; D gene: TRBD2; clone size: once; J gene: TRBJ2-1; CDR3 protein: CASSSPVSGTYNEQFF; CDR3 DNA: TGTGCCAGCAGCTCGCCTGTCAGCGGGACCTACAATGAGCAGTTCTTC
V gene: TRBV21-1; D gene: -; clone size: -; J gene: TRBJ1-3; CDR3 protein: CASSKVWGQVLSGNTIYF; CDR3 DNA: TGTGCCAGCAGCAAAGTTTGGGGACAGGTACTATCTGGAAACACCATATATTTT
V gene: TRBV3-1/TRBV3-2; D gene: TRBD2; clone size: -; J gene: TRBJ2-2; CDR3 protein: CASSLRLAGGPGELFF; CDR3 DNA: TGTGCCAGCAGCCTAAGACTAGCGGGAGGGCCCGGGGAGCTGTTTTTT
V gene: TRBV25-1; D gene: -; clone size: -; J gene: TRBJ2-7; CDR3 protein: CASSLGDYEQYF; CDR3 DNA: TGTGCCAGCAGTCTCGGAGACTACGAGCAGTACTTC
V gene: TRBV9; D gene: -; clone size: -; J gene: TRBJ1-1; CDR3 protein: CASSAQGAGFEAFF; CDR3 DNA: TGTGCCAGCAGCGCGCAGGGAGCTGGGTTTGAAGCTTTCTTT
V gene: TRBV6-5; D gene: -; clone size: -; J gene: TRBJ2-3; CDR3 protein: CASSYKDEGDTQYF; CDR3 DNA: TGTGCCAGCAGTTACAAGGACGAGGGAGATACGCAGTATTTT
V gene: TRBV29-1; D gene: TRBD2; clone size: -; J gene: TRBJ2-7; CDR3 protein: CSVEGSGSGGGREQYF; CDR3 DNA: TGCAGCGTTGAAGGGAGCGGGAGTGGGGGAGGCCGGGAGCAGTACTTC
V gene: TRBV6-2/TRBV6-3; D gene: -; clone size: once; J gene: TRBJ2-7; CDR3 protein: CASSREDYEQYF; CDR3 DNA: TGTGCCAGCAGCAGGGAGGACTACGAGCAGTACTTC
V gene: TRBV10-1; D gene: TRBD2; clone size: -; J gene: TRBJ2-5; CDR3 protein: CASSDGTNRDEGQETQYF; CDR3 DNA: TGCGCCAGCAGTGATGGGACTAACAGAGACGAGGGCCAAGAGACCCAGTACTTC
V gene: TRBV29-1; D gene: -; clone size: -; J gene: TRBJ2-1; CDR3 protein: CSVEGQESLASYNEQFF; CDR3 DNA: TGCAGCGTTGAAGGGCAGGAGAGCTTAGCCTCCTACAATGAGCAGTTCTTC
V gene: TRBV6-2/TRBV6-3; D gene: -; clone size: -; J gene: TRBJ1-2; CDR3 protein: CASSKSGQLYGYTF; CDR3 DNA: TGTGCCAGCAGTAAATCCGGACAACTCTATGGCTACACCTTC
V gene: TRBV21-1; D gene: -; clone size: -; J gene: TRBJ1-2; CDR3 protein: CASSKLGGYTF; CDR3 DNA: TGTGCCAGCAGCAAATTGGGGGGCTACACCTTC
V gene: TRBV7-8; D gene: -; clone size: -; J gene: TRBJ1-2; CDR3 protein: CASSLDSQLQPYGYTF; CDR3 DNA: TGTGCCAGCAGCTTAGATAGTCAGCTTCAACCTTATGGCTACACCTTC
V gene: TRBV7-8; D gene: -; clone size: -; J gene: TRBJ2-1; CDR3 protein: CASSRSGLEGNEQFF; CDR3 DNA: TGTGCCAGCAGCAGATCGGGACTGGAAGGGAATGAGCAGTTCTTC